Listed here are 4 T cell receptor beta chains from one sample, sequenced in a study of blood T cell repertoires in COVID-19. Measured with immunoSEQ multiplex PCR; TCRdb has only the in-frame clones, and not every one. The table includes more than 200,000 clones, 70% to 90% detected once. Material: peripheral blood. The receptors shown here come from a woman in her 40s who had recovered from COVID-19.

The genes are TRBV24-1 and TRBJ2-2, with a possible D match to TRBD2 (6 bases). This CDR3 has 15 amino acids. V dropped 3 bases and J dropped 6 bases, with 13 bases sitting between them. CDR1 is KGHDR and CDR2 is SFDVKD in the germline V gene. The CDR3 sequence is CATSDPSELAGELFF. For the CDR3, the DNA is TGTGCCACCAGTGATCCTAGCGAGCTCGCCGGGGAGCTGTTTTTT.

V and J are TRBV5-6 and TRBJ2-3; 7 bases match TRBD1. Germline V gene data show CDR1 as SGHDT and CDR2 as YYEEEE. The trim removed 4 bases at V and 6 bases at J, leaving 14 bases unmatched. The CDR3 covers 16 residues. The CDR3 DNA reads TGTGCCAGCAGCCCGCAGGGGGTCCACCCCATGGATACGCAGTATTTT. This encodes CASSPQGVHPMDTQYF.

V and J are TRBV4-3 and TRBJ2-1; 11 bases align to TRBD2. V lost 4 bases to trimming and J lost 6 bases; unmatched junction nucleotides: 14. Germline V gives CDR1 LGHNA, CDR2 YSLEER. The CDR3 length is 18 residues. The DNA for the CDR3 is TGCGCCAGCAGCCGGAAAACTACATCCGGGACTAGCGGCAATGAGCAGTTCTTC. As protein: CASSRKTTSGTSGNEQFF.

The chain joins TRBV9 to TRBJ2-1, with 9 bases identical to TRBD1. V lost 0 bases to trimming and J lost 9 bases; unmatched junction nucleotides: 4. The CDR3 consists of 14 residues. CDR1 SGDLS and CDR2 YYNGEE come from the germline V gene. CDR3 amino acids: CASSVVGGQGEQFF. CDR3 nucleotides: TGTGCCAGCAGCGTAGTAGGGGGACAGGGTGAGCAGTTCTTC.